One sample yielded the 8 T cell receptor beta chains listed below, sequenced in a study of T cell responses to AZD1222 COVID-19 vaccine. Method: immunoSEQ multiplex PCR; TCRdb's copy keeps in-frame clones and lacks some. Found here are about 100,000 clones, roughly 87% of them singletons; the top ten hold under 3.5%. The sample was peripheral blood, taken on day 0 of AZD1222 vaccination. These receptors all come from an adult in good health.

This clone has just one count. The chain uses TRBV7-2 and TRBJ2-3; 12 bases are shared with TRBD2. Per the germline V gene, CDR1 is SGHTA and CDR2 is FQGNSA. V lost 3 bases and J lost 3; bases outside the gene matches: 4. This CDR3 region has 16 residues. CDR3 in DNA: TGTGCCAGCAGCTTTTCTAGCGGGAGGGTAACAGATACGCAGTATTTT. Protein product: CASSFSSGRVTDTQYF.

V and J are TRBV7-2 and TRBJ1-5; D gene ambiguous. V gave up 4 bases and J gave up 4 bases, with 11 bases separating them. The CDR3 is 14 amino acids. In germline, CDR1 is SGHTA, CDR2 FQGNSA. CDR3 bases: TGTGCCAGCAGCTCATCTGCCGGTAATCAGCCCCAGCATTTT. It encodes CASSSSAGNQPQHF. Full variable domain (rest looked up from reference TRBV7-2 and TRBJ1-5): GAGVSQSPSNKVTEKGKDVELRCDPISGHTALYWYRQSLGQGLEFLIYFQGNSAPDKSGLPSDRFSAERTGGSVSTLTIQRTQQEDSAVYLCASSSSAGNQPQHFGDGTRLSIL.

The J gene is TRBJ2-1, the V gene TRBV9; D is undetermined. V lost 3 bases and J 0 bases, leaving 10 bases between the germline ends. The CDR3 loop spans 15 amino acids. Germline V gives CDR1 SGDLS, CDR2 YYNGEE. The chain's CDR3 is CASSGSDPSYNEQFF. The CDR3 bases are TGTGCCAGCAGCGGATCGGACCCCTCCTACAATGAGCAGTTCTTC.

The J gene is TRBJ1-1, the V gene TRBV27; D is uncertain. Deletions cut 6 bases from V and 4 bases from J, with 9 bases between. CDR1 and CDR2 (germline): MNHEY, SMNVEV (reference sequence). The CDR3 length is 12 residues. The CDR3, as DNA: TGTGCCAGCAGCTCGAGAAGCACTGAAGCTTTCTTT. It yields the protein CASSSRSTEAFF.

The chain links TRBV4-1 to TRBJ1-4; tentatively, D is TRBD1 (5 bases). Trimming took 4 bases from V and 4 from J, leaving 16 bases between them. CDR1 is MGHRA, CDR2 YSYEKL, per germline. This CDR3 is 16 amino acids long. In DNA form, the CDR3 reads TGCGCCAGCAGCCGAGAACGGGACCTCCGTAATGAAAAACTGTTTTTT. It translates to CASSRERDLRNEKLFF.

V is TRBV28 and J is TRBJ2-7; tentative D call: TRBD2 (6 bases). The V end lost 5 bases, the J end lost 0 bases, and 14 bases lay between the germline ends. This CDR3 comprises 15 residues. Germline CDR1 MDHEN, CDR2 SYDVKM. CDR3: CASSEAGRSSYEQYV. The DNA of the CDR3 is TGTGCCAGCAGTGAAGCGGGCAGGAGCTCCTACGAGCAGTACGTC.

Only one count was recorded for this clone. The rearrangement joins TRBV9 to TRBJ1-1, with D unresolved. V shed 6 bases and J shed 10 bases, with 13 bases lying between them. In germline, CDR1 is SGDLS, CDR2 YYNGEE. This CDR3 is built from 11 residues. The CDR3 spells CASTGREGAFF. DNA for the CDR3: TGTGCCAGCACCGGGCGAGAGGGAGCTTTCTTT.

V gene TRBV2 combines with J gene TRBJ2-3; TRBD1 aligns across 10 bases. CDR3 size: 14 residues. The trim removed 5 bases at V and 6 bases at J, leaving 5 bases unmatched. Germline V gene lookup returns CDR1 SNHLY and CDR2 FYNNEI. CDR3 DNA: TGTGCCAGCAGTTCGGGACAGGGGACCGATACGCAGTATTTT. Translation gives CASSSGQGTDTQYF.